This TCR beta chain was captured in a study of shared clonotypes between healthy human individuals. Study details: Each donor's CD4 naive and CD4 memory cells filled three plates apiece, CD8 naive two, and CD8 memory one.

Naive-designated CD8 cells lacked CD45RO, were positively enriched for CCR7, and omitted terminally differentiated effector memory CD45RA+ cells. Study-wide points: Unshared clonotypes carried lower generation probabilities than those common to all four donors.

This clone was recorded only once. Antigen specificity is unknown. CDR3 length: 17 amino acids. In germline, CDR1 is SGHDN, CDR2 FVKESK. V shed 1 base, J shed 3 bases, and the junction held 7 bases outside the gene matches. Every subset had its genomic DNA shared out evenly among several immunoSEQ plates. Measured with immunoSEQ multiplex PCR; TCRdb has only the in-frame clones, and not every one. The data contain around 580,000 clones, nearly 98% of them singletons. The chain joins TRBV14 to TRBJ1-4, with 8 bases that match TRBD1. The source is a man aged 30-40 years in good health. The specimen sequenced was naive CD8+ T cells sorted from blood. In nucleotides, the CDR3 is TGTGCCAGCAGCCAAGGGGGGCAGGGGGCCTCTAATGAAAAACTGTTTTTT. Translating it yields CASSQGGQGASNEKLFF.